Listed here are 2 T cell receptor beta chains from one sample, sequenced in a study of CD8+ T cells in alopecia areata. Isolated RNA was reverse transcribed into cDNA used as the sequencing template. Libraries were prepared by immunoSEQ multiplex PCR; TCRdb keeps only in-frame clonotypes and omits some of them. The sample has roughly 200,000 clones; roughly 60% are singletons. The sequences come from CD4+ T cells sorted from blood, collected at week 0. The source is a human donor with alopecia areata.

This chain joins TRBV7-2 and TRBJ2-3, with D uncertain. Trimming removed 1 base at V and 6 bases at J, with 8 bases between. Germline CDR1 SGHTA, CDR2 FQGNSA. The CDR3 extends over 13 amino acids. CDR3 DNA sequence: TGTGCCAGCAGCTTAGGAGCTGGGGATACGCAGTATTTT. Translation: CASSLGAGDTQYF.

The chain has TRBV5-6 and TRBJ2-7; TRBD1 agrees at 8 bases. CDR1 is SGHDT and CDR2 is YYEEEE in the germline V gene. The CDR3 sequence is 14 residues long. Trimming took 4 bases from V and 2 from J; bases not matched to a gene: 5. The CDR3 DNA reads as TGTGCCAGCAGCAAAGACAGGGGTGCCTACGAGCAGTACTTC. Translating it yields CASSKDRGAYEQYF.